These 8 T cell receptor beta chains share one sample of origin, sequenced in a study of T cell repertoires in cytomegalovirus infection. No antigen has been assigned to these receptors. Using its own MiXCR run on the reads, TCRdb lists one record per CDR3 protein. The profile shows approximately 730,000 distinct CDR3 sequences, around a third of them singletons. The sequenced sample was cultured PBMCs, obtained from culture after CMV antigen stimulation. These receptors were taken from a human donor in good health (CMV status not recorded). Some clones in this sample may be carry-over from other donors' samples.

The rearrangement uses TRBV20-1 and TRBJ2-5; weak D call: TRBD2 (5 bases). V was shortened by 6 bases and J by 2 bases, with 16 bases between the two germline ends. CDR3 length: 14 residues. Per germline, CDR1 DFQATT and CDR2 SNEGSKA (reference sequence). Here the CDR3 DNA reads TGCAGTGCAGCCGGGGTGGATGCTCAAGAGACCCAGTACTTC. It encodes CSAAGVDAQETQYF.

This clonotype was seen a few times. The chain employs TRBV7-2 and TRBJ2-5; D is uncertain. Germline V gene sequence: CDR1 SGHTA, CDR2 FQGNSA. The CDR3 has 15 residues. With 4 bases removed from V and 1 base from J, the gap between germline ends came to 13 bases. The CDR3 here is CASSSGGASQETQYF. CDR3 nucleotide sequence: TGTGCCAGCAGCTCGGGCGGAGCCTCCCAAGAGACCCAGTACTTC.

This clonotype was seen a few times. The chain carries TRBV7-9 and TRBJ2-7, with D possibly matching TRBD2 (6 bases). From germline, CDR1 is SEHNR and CDR2 FQNEAQ (reference sequence). The CDR3 runs to 13 residues. Trimming stripped 4 bases from V and 7 bases from J, with 14 bases between. CDR3: CASSWSGGREQYF. The CDR3 DNA is TGTGCCAGCAGCTGGTCCGGGGGACGGGAGCAGTACTTC.

The chain combines TRBV7-8 with TRBJ1-4; possibly TRBD1 for D (5 bases). CDR1 SGHVS and CDR2 FQNEAQ come from the germline V gene. The CDR3 runs 15 residues. V was shortened by 5 bases and J by 7 bases, with 17 bases between the two germline ends. The CDR3 DNA reads TGTGCCAGCAGCCAAAGGAGGGGTTTTTTTGAAAAACTGTTTTTT. Protein product: CASSQRRGFFEKLFF.

The V and J genes are TRBV20-1 and TRBJ1-3; a possible D gene is TRBD1 (5 bases). This CDR3 is 13 amino acids long. Germline CDR1 reads DFQATT; CDR2 reads SNEGSKA (reference sequence). Between the trimmed V and J ends, which lost 6 bases and 8 bases, there was a span of 17 bases. CDR3 amino acids: CSAPSDGGDTIYF. Here the CDR3 DNA reads TGCAGTGCGCCATCCGATGGGGGGGACACCATATATTTT.

This clonotype showed up many times. The chain joins TRBV7-6 to TRBJ2-5, with TRBD2 matching 8 bases. The V gene end was trimmed by 2 bases and the J gene end by 5 bases; junction bases not matched to a gene: 10. Looked up from germline, CDR1 is SGHVS and CDR2 is FNYEAQ. The CDR3 runs to 16 residues. CDR3 amino acids: CASSLRPSGFYETQYF. CDR3 coding DNA: TGTGCCAGCAGCTTACGCCCTAGCGGGTTCTATGAGACCCAGTACTTC. Full variable domain (outside the CDR3, taken from reference TRBV7-6 and TRBJ2-5): GAGVSQSPRYKVTKRGQDVALRCDPISGHVSLYWYRQALGQGPEFLTYFNYEAQQDKSGLPNDRFSAERPEGSISTLTIQRTEQRDSAMYRCASSLRPSGFYETQYFGPGTRLLVL.

The CDR3: CATGTSPNNEQFF. As DNA, the CDR3 is TGTGCCACCGGGACTAGTCCTAACAATGAGCAGTTCTTC. The chain carries TRBV6-2 or TRBV6-3 and TRBJ2-1, with 8 bases that match TRBD2. CDR3 length: 13 residues. The germline V gene encodes CDR1 MNHEY and CDR2 SVGEGT. J was trimmed by 5 bases and V by 10 bases; bases with no gene match: 7.

V usage is TRBV20-1 and J usage is TRBJ2-7; 9 bases agree with TRBD2. CDR1 is DFQATT and CDR2 is SNEGSKA in the germline V gene (reference sequence). The ends lost 6 bases at V and 5 bases at J; junction bases unmatched: 5. The CDR3 spans 12 residues. The CDR3 bases are TGCAGTGCCAGGGGACTAGCCCACGAGCAGTACTTC. It yields the protein CSARGLAHEQYF.